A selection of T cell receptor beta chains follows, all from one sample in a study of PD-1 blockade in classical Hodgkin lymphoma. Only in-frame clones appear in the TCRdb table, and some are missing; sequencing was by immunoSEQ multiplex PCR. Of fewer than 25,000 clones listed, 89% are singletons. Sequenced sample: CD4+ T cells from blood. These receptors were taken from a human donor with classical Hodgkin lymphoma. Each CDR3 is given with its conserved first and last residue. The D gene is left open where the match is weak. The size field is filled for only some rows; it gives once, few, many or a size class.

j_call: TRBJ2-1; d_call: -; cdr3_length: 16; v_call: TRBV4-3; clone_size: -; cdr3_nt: TGCGCCAGCAGCCCCTCGACTAACCCATCCTACAATGAGCAGTTCTTC; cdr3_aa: CASSPSTNPSYNEQFF
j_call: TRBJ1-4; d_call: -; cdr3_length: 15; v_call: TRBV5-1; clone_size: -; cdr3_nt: TGCGCCAGCAGGGCGGTACAGGGAACTAATGAAAAACTGTTTTTT; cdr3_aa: CASRAVQGTNEKLFF
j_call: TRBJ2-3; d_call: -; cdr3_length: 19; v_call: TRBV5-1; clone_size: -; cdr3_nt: TGCGCCAGCAGCTTGGGTTTTTTGCCGGGGGCCGGTTTCGGAGATACGCAGTATTTT; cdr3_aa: CASSLGFLPGAGFGDTQYF
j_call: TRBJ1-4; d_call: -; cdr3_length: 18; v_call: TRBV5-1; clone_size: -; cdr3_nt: TGCGCCAGCAGTCCTGGGCTCGGGACACGCAACGAGGATGAAAAACTGTTTTTT; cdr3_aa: CASSPGLGTRNEDEKLFF
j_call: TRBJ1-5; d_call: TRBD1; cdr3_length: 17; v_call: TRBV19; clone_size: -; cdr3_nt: TGTGCCAGTAGTGCCCTTACGGGGACAGTATTCAATCAGCCCCAGCATTTT; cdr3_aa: CASSALTGTVFNQPQHF
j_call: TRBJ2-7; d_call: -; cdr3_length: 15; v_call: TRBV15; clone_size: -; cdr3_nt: TGTGCCACCAGCCCTATAGACAGTTACTCCTACGAGCAGTACTTC; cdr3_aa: CATSPIDSYSYEQYF
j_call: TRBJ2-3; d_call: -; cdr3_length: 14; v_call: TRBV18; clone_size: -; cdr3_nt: TGTGCCAGCTCACTGTTCCGGGGGACAGATACGCAGTATTTT; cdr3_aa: CASSLFRGTDTQYF
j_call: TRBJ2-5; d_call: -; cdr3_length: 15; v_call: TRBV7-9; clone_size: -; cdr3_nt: TGTGCCAGCAGCCAGCGACAGTCTCCCCAAGAGACCCAGTACTTC; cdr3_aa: CASSQRQSPQETQYF
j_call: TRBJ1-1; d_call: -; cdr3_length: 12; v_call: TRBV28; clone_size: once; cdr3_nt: TGTGCCAGCAGTGACCATTGGGCTGAAGCTTTCTTT; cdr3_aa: CASSDHWAEAFF
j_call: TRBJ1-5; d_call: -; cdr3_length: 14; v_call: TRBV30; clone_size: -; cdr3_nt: TGTGCCTGGAGTGTAAATCCCAGAAATCAGCCCCAGCATTTT; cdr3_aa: CAWSVNPRNQPQHF
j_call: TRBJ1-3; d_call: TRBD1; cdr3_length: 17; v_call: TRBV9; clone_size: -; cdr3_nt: TGTGCCAGCAGCACGTTTCCAGGGGGCTTGGGTGGAAACACCATATATTTT; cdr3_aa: CASSTFPGGLGGNTIYF
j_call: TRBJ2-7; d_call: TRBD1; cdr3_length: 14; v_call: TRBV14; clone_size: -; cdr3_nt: TGTGCCAGCAGCCTCTACAGACAGGGTGACGAGCAGTACTTC; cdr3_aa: CASSLYRQGDEQYF
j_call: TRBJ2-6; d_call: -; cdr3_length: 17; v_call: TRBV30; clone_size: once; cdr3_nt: TGTGCCTGGAGGCCAATGGGCAGTCTCTCTGGGGCCAACGTCCTGACTTTC; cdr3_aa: CAWRPMGSLSGANVLTF
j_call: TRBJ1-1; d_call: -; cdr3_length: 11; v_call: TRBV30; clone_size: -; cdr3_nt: TGTGCCGGACTCGACAGTAATGAAGCTTTCTTT; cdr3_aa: CAGLDSNEAFF
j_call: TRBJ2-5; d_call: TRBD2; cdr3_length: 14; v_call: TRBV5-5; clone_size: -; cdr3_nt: TGTGCCAGCAGCCGACCAGCGGGGGGGGAGACCCAGTACTTC; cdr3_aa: CASSRPAGGETQYF
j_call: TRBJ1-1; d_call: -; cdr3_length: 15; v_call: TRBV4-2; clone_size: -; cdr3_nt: TGTGCCAGCAGCCAAGACTTCCTTCGGGAGACCGCCGCTTTCTTT; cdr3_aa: CASSQDFLRETAAFF
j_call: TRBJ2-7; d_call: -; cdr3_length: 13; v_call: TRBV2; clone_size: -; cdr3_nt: TGTGCCAGCAGTGAGCAGGGGTTGGGCGAGCAGTACTTC; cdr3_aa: CASSEQGLGEQYF
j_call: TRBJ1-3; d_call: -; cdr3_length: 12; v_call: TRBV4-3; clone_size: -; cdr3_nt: TGCGCCAGCAGCCAAGCAGGAAACACCATATATTTT; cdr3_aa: CASSQAGNTIYF
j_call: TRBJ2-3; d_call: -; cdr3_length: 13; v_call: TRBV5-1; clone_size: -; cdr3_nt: TGCGCCAGCAGCTCCACTAGCACAGATACGCAGTATTTT; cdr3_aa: CASSSTSTDTQYF
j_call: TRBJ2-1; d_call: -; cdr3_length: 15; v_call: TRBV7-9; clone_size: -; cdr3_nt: TGTGCCAGCAGCTTAGGACCCGGAATTCGGGATGAGCAGTTCTTC; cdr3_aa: CASSLGPGIRDEQFF
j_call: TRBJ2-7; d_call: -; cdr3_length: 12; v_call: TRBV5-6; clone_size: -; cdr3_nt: TGTGCCAGCAGCTTGGCCGACTACGAGCAGTACTTC; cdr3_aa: CASSLADYEQYF
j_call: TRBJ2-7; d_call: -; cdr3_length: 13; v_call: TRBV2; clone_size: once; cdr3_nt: TGTGCCAGCAACGGACAGCCGAGCCTCGAGCAGTACTTC; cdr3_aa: CASNGQPSLEQYF
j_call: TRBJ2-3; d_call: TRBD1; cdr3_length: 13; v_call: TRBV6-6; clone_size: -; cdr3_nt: TGTGCCAGTGGCAGGGGGCATGCAGATACGCAGTATTTT; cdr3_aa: CASGRGHADTQYF
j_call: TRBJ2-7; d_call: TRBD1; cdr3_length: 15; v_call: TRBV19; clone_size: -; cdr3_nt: TGTGCCAGTAGTATTGGCGGGACAGGGTTTGGCGAGCAGTACTTC; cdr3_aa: CASSIGGTGFGEQYF
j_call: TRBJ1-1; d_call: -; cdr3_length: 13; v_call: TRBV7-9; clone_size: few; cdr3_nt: TGTGCCAGCAGCCTGGAATCGAACACTGAAGCTTTCTTT; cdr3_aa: CASSLESNTEAFF
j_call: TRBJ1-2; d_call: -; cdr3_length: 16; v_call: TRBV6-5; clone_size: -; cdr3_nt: TGTGCCAGCAGTTATTCGCCGTACGACGGTAACTATGGCTACACCTTC; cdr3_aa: CASSYSPYDGNYGYTF
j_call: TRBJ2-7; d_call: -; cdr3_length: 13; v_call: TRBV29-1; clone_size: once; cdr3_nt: TGCAGCGTGGGGGGCAGGACCTCCTACGAGCAGTACTTC; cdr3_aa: CSVGGRTSYEQYF
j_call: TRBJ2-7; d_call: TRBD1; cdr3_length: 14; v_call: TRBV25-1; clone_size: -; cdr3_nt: TGTGCCAGCAGGAGGGACAGTCCAACCTACGAGCAGTACTTC; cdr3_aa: CASRRDSPTYEQYF
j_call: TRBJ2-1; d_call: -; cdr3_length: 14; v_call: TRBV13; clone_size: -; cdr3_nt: TGTGCCAGCAGCTTAGAGGCAGCTTACAATGAGCAGTTCTTC; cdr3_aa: CASSLEAAYNEQFF
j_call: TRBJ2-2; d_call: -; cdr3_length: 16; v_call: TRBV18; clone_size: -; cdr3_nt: TGTGCCAGCTCACCACCGGTGACAGTGAACACCGGGGAGCTGTTTTTT; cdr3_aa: CASSPPVTVNTGELFF
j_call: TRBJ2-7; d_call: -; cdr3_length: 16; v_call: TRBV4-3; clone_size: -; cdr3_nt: TGCGCCAGCAGCCACGGCAGCCGGAGCGGGTCGGGGGAGCAGTACTTC; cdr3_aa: CASSHGSRSGSGEQYF
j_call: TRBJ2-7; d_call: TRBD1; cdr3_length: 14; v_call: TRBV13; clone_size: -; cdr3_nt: TGTGCCAGCAGCTTAGCTACAGGGGGGTACGAGCAGTACTTC; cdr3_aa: CASSLATGGYEQYF
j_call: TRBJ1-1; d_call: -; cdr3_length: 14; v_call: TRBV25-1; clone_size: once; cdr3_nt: TGTGCCAGCAGTGAAGGGGGGCCCTACACTGAAGCTTTCTTT; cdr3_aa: CASSEGGPYTEAFF
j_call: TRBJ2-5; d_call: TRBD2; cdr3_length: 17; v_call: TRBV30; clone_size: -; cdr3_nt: TGTGCCTGGAGTGTACTCGGGGGACTAGTCGGGTCAGAGACCCAGTACTTC; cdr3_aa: CAWSVLGGLVGSETQYF
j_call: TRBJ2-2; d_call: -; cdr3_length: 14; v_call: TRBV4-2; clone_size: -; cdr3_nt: TGTGCCAGCAGCCAAGATGGGAGTGCCGGGGAGCTGTTTTTT; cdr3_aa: CASSQDGSAGELFF
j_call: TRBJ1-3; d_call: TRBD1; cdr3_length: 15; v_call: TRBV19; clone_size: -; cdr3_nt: TGTGCCAGTAGTCAGGGGGCACAGATAGGGAACACCATATATTTT; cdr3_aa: CASSQGAQIGNTIYF
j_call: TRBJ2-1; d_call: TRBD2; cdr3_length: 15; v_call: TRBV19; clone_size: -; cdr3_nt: TGTGCCAGTAGTATAAGCGGGAGCTCCTACAATGAGCAGTTCTTC; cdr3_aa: CASSISGSSYNEQFF
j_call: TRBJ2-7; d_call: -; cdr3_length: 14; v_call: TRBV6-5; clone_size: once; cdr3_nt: TGTGCCAGCAGTTATCAGCCACCACCCTACGAGCAGTACTTC; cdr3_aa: CASSYQPPPYEQYF
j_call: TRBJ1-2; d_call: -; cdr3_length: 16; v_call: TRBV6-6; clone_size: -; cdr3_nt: TGTGCCAGCAGTACCCTACAGGCGAACTTCAACTATGGCTACACCTTC; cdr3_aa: CASSTLQANFNYGYTF
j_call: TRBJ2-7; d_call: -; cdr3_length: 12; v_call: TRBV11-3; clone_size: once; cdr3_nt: TGTGCCAGCAGCCCCACTTTGGACGAGCAGTACTTC; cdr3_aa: CASSPTLDEQYF
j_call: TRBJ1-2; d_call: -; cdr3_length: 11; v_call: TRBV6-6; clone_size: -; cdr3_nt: TGTGCCAGCAGCCTCGGGGGGGGCTACACCTTC; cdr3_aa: CASSLGGGYTF
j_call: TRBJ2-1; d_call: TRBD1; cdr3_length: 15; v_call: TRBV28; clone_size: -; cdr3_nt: TGTGCCAGCAGCCCTCAGACAGGGGGCTACAATGAGCAGTTCTTC; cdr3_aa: CASSPQTGGYNEQFF
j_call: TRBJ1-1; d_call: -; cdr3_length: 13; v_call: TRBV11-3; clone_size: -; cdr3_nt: TGTGCCAGCAGCCCCCGTGGGGGACGTAAAGCTTTCTTT; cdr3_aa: CASSPRGGRKAFF
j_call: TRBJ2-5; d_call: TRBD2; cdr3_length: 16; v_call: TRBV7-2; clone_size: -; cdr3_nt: TGTGCCAGCAGCTTAGGTCCAGCGGGGGGAAGAGAGACCCAGTACTTC; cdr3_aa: CASSLGPAGGRETQYF
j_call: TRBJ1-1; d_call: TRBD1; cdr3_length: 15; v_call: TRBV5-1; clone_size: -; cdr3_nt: TGCGCCAGCAGCTTGGCTGGCAGGGGGCAGGCTGAAGCTTTCTTT; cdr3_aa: CASSLAGRGQAEAFF
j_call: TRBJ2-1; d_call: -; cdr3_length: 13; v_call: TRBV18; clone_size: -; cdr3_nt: TGTGCCAGCTCACCACAAAGGGACAATGAGCAGTTCTTC; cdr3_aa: CASSPQRDNEQFF
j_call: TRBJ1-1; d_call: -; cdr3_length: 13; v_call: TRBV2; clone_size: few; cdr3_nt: TGTGCCAGCAGTGACAGGGGTGGCACTGAAGCTTTCTTT; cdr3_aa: CASSDRGGTEAFF
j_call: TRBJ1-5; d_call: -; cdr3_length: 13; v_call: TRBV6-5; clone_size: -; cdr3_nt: TGTGCCAGCGCAGAGAATAGCAATCAGCCCCAGCATTTT; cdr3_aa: CASAENSNQPQHF
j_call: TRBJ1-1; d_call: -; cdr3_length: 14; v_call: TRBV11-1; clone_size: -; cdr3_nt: TGTGCCAGCAGCGTGACAGACATGAACACTGAAGCTTTCTTT; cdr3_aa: CASSVTDMNTEAFF
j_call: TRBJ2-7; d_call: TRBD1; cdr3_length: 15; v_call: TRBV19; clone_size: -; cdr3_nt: TGTGCCAGTAGTCCCACTCGGACAGGGACCTACGAGCAGTACTTC; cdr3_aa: CASSPTRTGTYEQYF
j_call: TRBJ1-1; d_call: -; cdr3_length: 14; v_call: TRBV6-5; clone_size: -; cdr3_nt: TGTGCCAGCAGTTACTCGAGCCTGAACACTGAAGCTTTCTTT; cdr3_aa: CASSYSSLNTEAFF
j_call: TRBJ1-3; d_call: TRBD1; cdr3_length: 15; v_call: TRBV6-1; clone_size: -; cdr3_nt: TGTGCCAGCAATTTAGGGGGCTACTCTGGAAACACCATATATTTT; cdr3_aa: CASNLGGYSGNTIYF
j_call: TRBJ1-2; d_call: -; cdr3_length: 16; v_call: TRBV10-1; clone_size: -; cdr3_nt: TGCGCCAGCAGTGAGTCGGGGCGGACGGTCGACTATGGCTACACCTTC; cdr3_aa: CASSESGRTVDYGYTF